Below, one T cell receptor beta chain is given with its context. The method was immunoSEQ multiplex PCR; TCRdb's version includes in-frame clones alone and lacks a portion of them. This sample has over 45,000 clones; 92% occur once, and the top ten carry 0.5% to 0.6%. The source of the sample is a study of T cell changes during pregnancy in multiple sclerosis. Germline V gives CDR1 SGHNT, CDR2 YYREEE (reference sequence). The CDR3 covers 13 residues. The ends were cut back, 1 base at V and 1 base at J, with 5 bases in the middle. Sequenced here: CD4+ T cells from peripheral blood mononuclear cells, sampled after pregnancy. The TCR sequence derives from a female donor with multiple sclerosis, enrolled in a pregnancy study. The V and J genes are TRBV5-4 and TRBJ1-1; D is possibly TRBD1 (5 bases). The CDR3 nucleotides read TGTGCCAGCAGCTTGACAGGGAACACTGAAGCTTTCTTT. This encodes CASSLTGNTEAFF.